Listed here are 14 T cell receptor beta chains from one sample, sequenced in a study of blood T cell repertoires in COVID-19. Method: immunoSEQ multiplex PCR; TCRdb's copy keeps in-frame clones and lacks some. The data hold about 280,000 clones, with roughly 80% observed a single time. Sequencing was carried out using PBMCs or T cells enriched from blood (not recorded which). The source of these receptors is a man aged 35 to 55 who had been exposed to COVID-19.

The V call is TRBV4-1, the J call TRBJ2-7; D is possibly TRBD1 (6 bases). The CDR3 length is 16 residues. Deletions cut 2 bases from V and 3 bases from J, with 17 bases between. Per the germline V gene, CDR1 is MGHRA and CDR2 is YSYEKL. CDR3 DNA: TGCGCCAGCAGCCAAACAGGGCCCTTCTTACTCTACGAGCAGTACTTC. As protein: CASSQTGPFLLYEQYF.

The gene calls are TRBV29-1 and TRBJ1-2; 11 bases line up with TRBD1. The germline gives CDR1 SQVTM, CDR2 ANQGSEA. The CDR3 extends over 13 amino acids. The CDR3 protein is CGTLGQGADGYTF. The CDR3 DNA follows: TGCGGCACCCTAGGACAGGGGGCAGATGGCTACACCTTC.

The rearrangement joins TRBV5-1 to TRBJ2-7; TRBD2 aligns across 10 bases. CDR1 and CDR2 (germline): SGHRS, YFSETQ. This CDR3 has 15 residues. V dropped 3 bases and J dropped 4; count of bases not matched to a gene: 7. The CDR3 DNA is TGCGCCAGCAGCTCGGGGGGACTAGCGATATACGAGCAGTACTTC. Its protein product is CASSSGGLAIYEQYF.

The chain couples TRBV5-1 to TRBJ2-3, with D perhaps matching TRBD1 (6 bases). The CDR3 consists of 15 residues. Germline V gives CDR1 SGHRS, CDR2 YFSETQ. Trimming left V 4 bases short and J 0 bases short, with 12 bases between. DNA of the CDR3: TGCGCCAGCAGCCGGACAGCCTTTAGCACAGATACGCAGTATTTT. Its protein product is CASSRTAFSTDTQYF.

The V call is TRBV7-8, the J call TRBJ1-5, with 7 bases fitting TRBD1. The CDR3 is made up of 15 amino acids. Germline CDR1 SGHVS, CDR2 FQNEAQ. V lost 5 bases, J lost 4 bases, and 8 bases stayed unmatched. CDR3 nucleotide sequence: TGTGCCAGCAGCACCCGGACAGGAGAGAATCAGCCCCAGCATTTT. This sequence encodes CASSTRTGENQPQHF.

The rearrangement uses TRBV7-8 and TRBJ2-2; possible D gene TRBD2, 6 bases. Trimming cost V 5 bases and J 2 bases, with 12 bases left between them. The CDR3 runs 15 residues. Per germline, CDR1 SGHVS and CDR2 FQNEAQ. This CDR3 reads CASSRDSGNTGELFF. In DNA form, the CDR3 reads TGTGCCAGCAGCCGGGACTCTGGAAACACCGGGGAGCTGTTTTTT.

This chain joins TRBV16 and TRBJ1-3; 7 bases line up with TRBD1. V dropped 6 bases and J dropped 14; count of bases not matched to a gene: 7. The CDR3 has 11 residues. Germline V gene sequence: CDR1 KGHSY, CDR2 FQNENV. Written as DNA, the CDR3 is TGTGCCAGCAGGGACCGGGACAGATTATATTTT. Encoded protein: CASRDRDRLYF.

V usage is TRBV27 and J usage is TRBJ1-6; the D gene is possibly TRBD1 (5 bases). The CDR3 runs 14 residues. Germline V CDR1 and CDR2: MNHEY, SMNVEV (reference sequence). Trimming took off 7 bases at V and 5 bases at J, with 12 bases between the two ends. The CDR3 coding sequence is TGTGCCAGCAACCTAGCGGGGGATAATTCACCCCTCCACTTT. Translating gives CASNLAGDNSPLHF.

This sequence joins TRBV24-1 and TRBJ2-5; a weak D match, TRBD1 (5 bases). The CDR3 spans 13 residues. V was shortened by 7 bases and J by 0 bases, with 8 bases between the two germline ends. Germline-derived CDR1 and CDR2 are KGHDR and SFDVKD. CDR3 in DNA: TGTGCCACCAGGGGGCCGTACCAAGAGACCCAGTACTTC. Protein product: CATRGPYQETQYF.

The V gene is TRBV14, the J gene TRBJ2-7; 11 bases align to TRBD2. V lost 6 bases to trimming and J lost 3 bases; unmatched junction nucleotides: 1. CDR1 SGHDN and CDR2 FVKESK come from the germline V gene. The CDR3 covers 13 residues. CDR3 nucleotides: TGTGCCAGCAGACTAGCGGGAGTCTACGAGCAGTACTTC. This encodes CASRLAGVYEQYF.

The rearrangement uses TRBV21-1 and TRBJ2-1; TRBD2 reflects the table's D call only, with no check against the DNA. TRBV21-1 is described as a pseudogene. There are 14 residues in the CDR3. The CDR3 here is CANWTSGIYNEQFF. The CDR3 nucleotides read TGTGCCAACTGGACTAGCGGGATTTACAATGAGCAGTTCTTC.

Turning to this clone: One end of the junction does not line up with germline, which may come from a read error. The chain recombines TRBV5-6 with TRBJ2-7; 14 bases agree with TRBD2. The CDR3 covers 15 residues. Germline loops: CDR1 SGHDT, CDR2 YYEEEE. The chain's CDR3 is CTSSPGTSGSYEQYF. In nucleotides, the CDR3 is TGTACCAGCAGCCCTGGGACTAGCGGGAGCTACGAGCAGTACTTC.

This clone was counted a single time. Given a much more abundant clone one base away, this may be a read error. CDR3 sequence (DNA): TGTGCCAGCAGTTCCGGGACAGAAGCTTTCTTT. It is translated as CASSSGTEAFF. The chain is built from TRBV3-1 (or the pseudogene TRBV3-2) and TRBJ1-1; D might be TRBD1 (6 bases). Germline V gene lookup returns CDR1 LGHDT and CDR2 YNNKEL (reference sequence). The CDR3 covers 11 residues. V gave up 6 bases and J gave up 8 bases, with 10 bases separating them.

The V and J genes are TRBV2 and TRBJ2-2, with 8 bases fitting TRBD2. Germline loops: CDR1 SNHLY, CDR2 FYNNEI. J gave up 5 bases and V 8 bases, and 16 bases lay outside the gene matches. The CDR3 runs 17 residues. The CDR3 region has the DNA TGTGCCAGCTCCCGACGGGCGGGGGGCCTAGAGACCGGGGAGCTGTTTTTT. It is translated as CASSRRAGGLETGELFF. The full variable domain, its missing parts supplied by reference TRBV2 and TRBJ2-2, is EPEVTQTPSHQVTQMGQEVILRCVPISNHLYFYWYRQILGQKVEFLVSFYNNEISEKSEIFDDQFSVERPDGSNFTLKIRSTKLEDSAMYFCASSRRAGGLETGELFFGEGSRLTVL.